A selection of T cell receptor beta chains follows, all from one sample in a study of blood T cell repertoires in COVID-19. Data came from immunoSEQ multiplex PCR; TCRdb stores just in-frame clones and leaves some out. The sample consists of approximately 250,000 clones, 83% of them appearing once. The source material was peripheral blood. These TCRs come from a human donor in a cohort sampled during active COVID-19. The CDR3 runs from the conserved cysteine through the conserved F or W. Each record gives: D gene, clone size, J gene, V gene, CDR3 DNA, CDR3 protein. The D gene is left open where the match is weak. Clone size is shown for a subset of rows, as once, few, many or a class of expanded clone.

TRBD1,.,TRBJ2-1,TRBV6-5,TGTGCCATTCTACAGGGGCGAGTCTCCTACAATGAGCAGTTCTTC,CAILQGRVSYNEQFF
.,.,TRBJ1-1,TRBV3-1/TRBV3-2,TGTGCCAGCAGCCAAAACCCGGGACTTCGCGGGAGGAACACTGAAGCTTTCTTT,CASSQNPGLRGRNTEAFF
TRBD1,.,TRBJ2-3,TRBV5-4,TGTGCCAGCAGCCGAAGACAGGACAGGGCGAGCACAGATACGCAGTATTTT,CASSRRQDRASTDTQYF
.,few,TRBJ1-1,TRBV9,TGTGCCAGCAGCGTGACAGATTTGAACACTGAAGCTTTCTTT,CASSVTDLNTEAFF
TRBD1,.,TRBJ2-7,TRBV5-4,TGTGCCAGCAGCTCACGGACAGGGGGAGGGGACGAGCAGTACTTC,CASSSRTGGGDEQYF
.,.,TRBJ1-2,TRBV27,TGTGCCAGCAGTTTGTCTAACAGAAATGGCTACACCTTC,CASSLSNRNGYTF
TRBD1,few,TRBJ1-4,TRBV4-1,TGCGCCAGCAGCCAACTCATCGGCAGGGGGCCTAAAAAACTGTTTTTT,CASSQLIGRGPKKLFF
TRBD1,.,TRBJ2-5,TRBV27,TGTGCCAGCAGATCCCTTGGGACAGCCCAAGAGACCCAGTACTTC,CASRSLGTAQETQYF
TRBD1,.,TRBJ1-2,TRBV18,TGTGCCAGCTCACAGGGGGCGAACTATGGCTACACCTTC,CASSQGANYGYTF
.,few,TRBJ1-2,TRBV7-6,TGTGCCAGCAGCTTAGTGGAAGGAGCCTTGGGCTATGGCTACACCTTC,CASSLVEGALGYGYTF
TRBD1,.,TRBJ1-2,TRBV9,TGTGCCAGCAGCGTAACCGGGACAGGGGAAGGCTACACCTTC,CASSVTGTGEGYTF
TRBD2,.,TRBJ2-7,TRBV28,TGTGCCAGCAGTAGGTTGGGAGGGGAGCAGTACTTC,CASSRLGGEQYF
.,.,TRBJ1-5,TRBV19,TGTGCCACTGGACTCAGCATAAATCAGCCCCAGCATTTT,CATGLSINQPQHF
TRBD1,.,TRBJ2-3,TRBV5-1,TGCGCCAGCAGCTGGGAGGGACAGGGGGTCGATACGCAGTATTTT,CASSWEGQGVDTQYF
.,.,TRBJ2-7,TRBV27,TGTGCCAGCAGTACGGGGTACGAGCAGTACTTC,CASSTGYEQYF
.,few,TRBJ2-5,TRBV7-2,TGTGCCAGCAGCTCCCCTTCAGGGCAAGGGACCCAGTACTTC,CASSSPSGQGTQYF
TRBD2,.,TRBJ2-3,TRBV11-2,TGTGCCAGCAGCTCCTATTCAACCCGGGGGGGCACAGATACGCAGTATTTT,CASSSYSTRGGTDTQYF
.,.,TRBJ2-2,TRBV25-1,TGTGCCAGCAGTGAGCTAGCGAGAGGGGGGGAGCTGTTTTTT,CASSELARGGELFF
TRBD2,.,TRBJ2-7,TRBV5-1,TGCGCCAGCAGCCCAGGTCCGGGGGGAGCCTACGAGCAGTACTTC,CASSPGPGGAYEQYF
TRBD1,.,TRBJ2-1,TRBV19,TGTGCCAGTAGTATTAGTTCGGTACAGGGGGATGAGCAGTTCTTC,CASSISSVQGDEQFF
.,.,TRBJ1-2,TRBV21-1,TGTGCCAGCAGCATCGTCGTCTCTCCTCGCAGGGCAGCCTATGGCTACACCTTC,CASSIVVSPRRAAYGYTF
TRBD1,.,TRBJ1-1,TRBV7-2,TGTGCCAGCAGCTGGGGACAGATCACTGAAGCTTTCTTT,CASSWGQITEAFF
.,once,TRBJ1-5,TRBV24-1,TGTGCCACCAGTGACAGGGGAATGAAGCACCATCAGCCCCAGCATTTT,CATSDRGMKHHQPQHF
TRBD2,once,TRBJ2-4,TRBV11-2,TGTGCCAGCAGCTTTGGGACTAGCGGGGGGGCGGAGTACTTC,CASSFGTSGGAEYF
.,.,TRBJ2-3,TRBV4-1,TGCGCCAGCAGCCAAGTACCTGGCGGGGGCAGGGTAACAGATACGCAGTATTTT,CASSQVPGGGRVTDTQYF
TRBD2,.,TRBJ2-2,TRBV10-3,TGTGCCATCAGCACCGGGACTAGCGGGGGGGCGGTCACCGGGGAGCTGTTTTTT,CAISTGTSGGAVTGELFF
TRBD2,.,TRBJ2-3,TRBV3-1/TRBV3-2,TGTGCCAGCAGCCAAGGGGGACTAGCCTCAGATACGCAGTATTTT,CASSQGGLASDTQYF
TRBD1,.,TRBJ2-5,TRBV9,TGTGCCAGCAGTACTCGGACAGGGGGCCAAGAGACCCAGTACTTC,CASSTRTGGQETQYF
.,.,TRBJ2-3,TRBV3-1/TRBV3-2,TGTGCCAGCAGCCAAGATTCCGTGGGGCTGAGCACAGATACGCAGTATTTT,CASSQDSVGLSTDTQYF
.,few,TRBJ2-1,TRBV5-1,TGCGCCAGCAGCTTGGGGCCGGGGAGCTCCTACAATGAGCAGTTCTTC,CASSLGPGSSYNEQFF
.,few,TRBJ1-1,TRBV28,TGTGTCGTAAAAGGGAGGGGGAGCACTGAAGCTTTCTTT,CVVKGRGSTEAFF
.,.,TRBJ1-2,TRBV27,TGTGCCAGCAGTCCAACGCCCACCAGGGCCCAATCCTATGGCTACACCTTC,CASSPTPTRAQSYGYTF
.,.,TRBJ2-5,TRBV20-1,TGCAGTGCTGCGTCGGAGGAGACCCAGTACTTC,CSAASEETQYF
.,once,TRBJ1-3,TRBV9,TGTGCCAGCAGCGCTTCCGGACAGCGCTTCGAGAACACCATATATTTT,CASSASGQRFENTIYF
.,.,TRBJ2-3,TRBV21-1,TGTGCCAGCAGACCTAAGTCGCGGGAGCCCCGCACAGATACGCAGTATTTT,CASRPKSREPRTDTQYF
TRBD2,.,TRBJ2-1,TRBV5-4,TGTGCCAGCAGCGGGGCGGGAGGGAACAATGAGCAGTTCTTC,CASSGAGGNNEQFF
.,.,TRBJ2-7,TRBV5-4,TGTGCCAGCAGCTTGGGGCGGACAGCTTACGAGCAGTACTTC,CASSLGRTAYEQYF
.,.,TRBJ1-4,TRBV7-6,TGTGCCAGCAGCTTTATAACTAATGAAAAACTGTTTTTT,CASSFITNEKLFF
.,once,TRBJ2-5,TRBV21-1,TGTGCCAGCAGCAAACGGCAGGGAGGGGAGACCCAGTACTTC,CASSKRQGGETQYF
.,.,TRBJ2-5,TRBV6-5,TGTGCCAGCAGTCCCGGGTTTAGGGAGACCCAGTACTTC,CASSPGFRETQYF
TRBD1,.,TRBJ1-4,TRBV27,TGTGCCAGCAGCCGACGGGACAGGGGAGATGAAAAACTGTTTTTT,CASSRRDRGDEKLFF
.,few,TRBJ2-1,TRBV11-2,TGTGCCAGCAGCTTACGGGACACCCGTAACAATGAGCAGTTCTTC,CASSLRDTRNNEQFF
.,.,TRBJ2-7,TRBV11-2,TGTGCCAGCAGCTTAATGGGGCAGAATTCCTACGAGCAGTACTTC,CASSLMGQNSYEQYF
.,.,TRBJ2-3,TRBV28,TGTGCCAGCAGTTTAGTTAGCGTACGCACAGATACGCAGTATTTT,CASSLVSVRTDTQYF
TRBD1,.,TRBJ2-5,TRBV28,TGTGCCAGCAGCAGACAGGGATCGGAGACCCAGTACTTC,CASSRQGSETQYF
TRBD2,.,TRBJ2-1,TRBV7-6,TGTGCCAGCAGCCCGGGACTAGCGGGAAACAATGAGCAGTTCTTC,CASSPGLAGNNEQFF
TRBD1,few,TRBJ1-2,TRBV27,TGTGCCAGCAGTTTATCGCCAGGGGGCGGTTTTGGCTACACCTTC,CASSLSPGGGFGYTF
TRBD2,.,TRBJ2-3,TRBV19,TGTGCCAGTATTTCTTCCCTCCTGGGCACTAGCGGGATCACAGATACGCAGTATTTT,CASISSLLGTSGITDTQYF
TRBD2,.,TRBJ2-5,TRBV29-1,TGCAGCGCCGCGGGAGGGGGCCAAGAGACCCAGTACTTC,CSAAGGGQETQYF
TRBD2,.,TRBJ2-7,TRBV19,TGTGCCAGTAGTATCCTTAGCGGGGGGTCCTACGAGCAGTACTTC,CASSILSGGSYEQYF
.,.,TRBJ1-2,TRBV9,TGTGCCAGCAGCCCTCCGGGGACAAGAGCTAACTATGGCTACACCTTC,CASSPPGTRANYGYTF
.,.,TRBJ1-1,TRBV12-3/TRBV12-4,TGTGCCAGCAGCTATACAGGAACTGAAGCTTTCTTT,CASSYTGTEAFF
TRBD2,.,TRBJ2-5,TRBV28,TGTGCCAGCAGCCCTTCTAGACTAGCGGGACAAGAGACCCAGTACTTC,CASSPSRLAGQETQYF
.,.,TRBJ1-1,TRBV5-1,TGCGCCAGCAGCTTGAGCCCAGGGGAGACAACTGAAGCTTTCTTT,CASSLSPGETTEAFF